A single sample gave rise to the 18 T cell receptor beta chains below, sequenced in a study of T cells in Graves' hyperthyroidism and ophthalmopathy. Amplification yielded TCR beta CDR3 regions, with RNA transcripts as the source. The HTBI primer set drove a first-round RT-PCR of the TCR CDR3. TCRdb reprocessed the multiplex PCR reads via MiXCR and lists one record per CDR3 protein. The data contain approximately 360,000 distinct CDR3 sequences, 20% to 25% of them singletons. The sample comprised blood. These receptors were collected from a man between 50 and 59 years old with Graves' hyperthyroidism.

The rearrangement links TRBV27 to TRBJ2-1; 9 nucleotides agree with TRBD2. The trim removed 8 bases at V and 3 bases at J, leaving 8 bases unmatched. The germline CDR1 and CDR2 sequences are MNHEY and SMNVEV (reference sequence). The CDR3 totals 15 residues. The CDR3 coding sequence is TGTGCCAGCCAACCCCGACTAGCGGACTACAATGAGCAGTTCTTC. This encodes CASQPRLADYNEQFF.

A few counts support this clonotype. The gene calls are TRBV6-2 or TRBV6-3 and TRBJ2-2, with D hard to call. V was shortened by 0 bases and J by 6 bases, with 8 bases between the two germline ends. Germline lookup yields CDR1 MNHEY and CDR2 SVGEGT. This CDR3 is built from 14 residues. The CDR3 reads CASSYSYTAGELFF. The CDR3 bases are TGTGCCAGCAGTTACTCGTACACGGCCGGGGAGCTGTTTTTT.

The chain is built from TRBV9 and TRBJ2-1; 8 bases are a match to TRBD2. This CDR3 is built from 14 residues. Trimming at V came to 4 bases and at J to 9 bases, leaving 9 bases not matched to a gene. From germline, CDR1 is SGDLS and CDR2 YYNGEE. The CDR3 DNA sequence: TGTGCCAGCAGCTCCGGGAGGGATAGGGGTGAGCAGTTCTTC. It is translated as CASSSGRDRGEQFF.

This clonotype was counted a few times. The chain employs TRBV20-1 and TRBJ2-5; the D gene is possibly TRBD2 (5 bases). The CDR3 sequence is 13 residues long. Germline values: CDR1 DFQATT, CDR2 SNEGSKA (reference sequence). Trimming took off 5 bases at V and 2 bases at J, with 12 bases between the two ends. CDR3 DNA sequence: TGCAGTGCTCACAGCGGAACTCAAGAGACCCAGTACTTC. It encodes CSAHSGTQETQYF.

This clonotype occurred a few times. The V call is TRBV2, the J call TRBJ2-1; 12 nucleotides align to TRBD2. The CDR3 totals 16 residues. The V gene end was trimmed by 6 bases and the J gene end by 7 bases; junction bases not matched to a gene: 10. Germline CDR1 SNHLY, CDR2 FYNNEI. In DNA, the CDR3 is TGTGCCAGCAGGGACTCGACTAGCGGGAGCTTTAATGAGCAGTTCTTC. Encoded protein: CASRDSTSGSFNEQFF.

This clonotype has more than one count but fewer than ten. The chain combines TRBV6-1 with TRBJ2-7; D perhaps matches TRBD2 (6 bases). V lost 9 bases and J 9 bases, leaving 18 bases between the germline ends. The germline CDR1 and CDR2 sequences are MNHNS and SASEGT. CDR3 length equals 12 residues. CDR3 protein: CASRDSSLGQYF. The CDR3 nucleotides read TGTGCCAGTAGGGACTCTTCCCTCGGGCAGTACTTC.

The V call is TRBV6-2 or TRBV6-3, the J call TRBJ2-7, with D tentatively TRBD2 (5 bases). The CDR3 is 15 amino acids. The V end lost 0 bases, the J end lost 7 bases, and 16 bases lay between the germline ends. Germline-derived CDR1 and CDR2 are MNHEY and SVGEGT. CDR3 nucleotide sequence: TGTGCCAGCAGTTACTCGCCTAGCAGTTCTGATGAGCAGTACTTC. Its protein is CASSYSPSSSDEQYF.

The V and J genes are TRBV24-1 and TRBJ2-1, with 7 bases lining up with TRBD2. CDR3 size: 13 residues. Per the germline V gene, CDR1 is KGHDR and CDR2 is SFDVKD. V was pared by 0 bases and J by 9 bases, with 1 base of the junction left unmatched. CDR3: CATSDLTGGEQFF. CDR3 sequence (DNA): TGTGCCACCAGTGATTTGACGGGGGGTGAGCAGTTCTTC.

In its sample, this clonotype was seen many times. V usage is TRBV5-1 and J usage is TRBJ2-1; D might be TRBD2 (5 bases). The germline CDR1 and CDR2 sequences are SGHRS and YFSETQ. The CDR3 runs 15 residues. Between the trimmed V and J ends, which lost 0 bases and 0 bases, there was a span of 7 bases. This CDR3 reads CASSLAGLSYNEQFF. The DNA of the CDR3 is TGCGCCAGCAGCTTGGCCGGACTCTCCTACAATGAGCAGTTCTTC. The full variable domain, completed using reference TRBV5-1 and TRBJ2-1, is KAGVTQTPRYLIKTRGQQVTLSCSPISGHRSVSWYQQTPGQGLQFLFEYFSETQRNKGNFPGRFSGRQFSNSRSEMNVSTLELGDSALYLCASSLAGLSYNEQFFGPGTRLTVL.

This sequence joins TRBV12-3 or TRBV12-4 and TRBJ2-5; D uncertain. Trimming left V 4 bases short and J 5 bases short, with 17 bases between. This CDR3 is built from 15 residues. CDR3 bases: TGTGCCAGCAGTTCCCCGACCCTAATTGAGGAGACCCAGTACTTC. It encodes CASSSPTLIEETQYF.

The chain is built from TRBV20-1 and TRBJ2-1; D is ambiguous. Germline loops: CDR1 DFQATT, CDR2 SNEGSKA (reference sequence). This CDR3 is built from 14 residues. Trimming removed 0 bases from V and 5 bases from J, with 11 bases in between. For the CDR3, the DNA is TGCAGTGCTAGAGAGGGTAGCAGACACAATGAGCAGTTCTTC. Translated: CSAREGSRHNEQFF.

V is TRBV12-5 and J is TRBJ2-4, with 11 bases that match TRBD1. Germline CDR1 and CDR2: LGHNT and FRNRAP. The CDR3 has 15 residues. Trimming cost V 6 bases and J 7 bases; bases outside gene matches: 8. The CDR3: CASGPGTGGRNIQYF. CDR3 coding DNA: TGTGCTAGTGGCCCGGGGACAGGGGGAAGGAACATTCAGTACTTC. Looking up the rest from reference TRBV12-5 and TRBJ2-4 gives the full variable domain: DARVTQTPRHKVTEMGQEVTMRCQPILGHNTVFWYRQTMMQGLELLAYFRNRAPLDDSGMPKDRFSAEMPDATLATLKIQPSEPRDSAVYFCASGPGTGGRNIQYFGAGTRLSVL.

This clonotype was counted ten times or more. The CDR3 here is CASSLAGVSTDTQYF. CDR3 bases: TGCGCCAGCAGCTTGGCCGGGGTTAGCACAGATACGCAGTATTTT. The rearrangement uses TRBV5-1 and TRBJ2-3; tentatively, D is TRBD2 (5 bases). V lost 0 bases and J 0 bases, leaving 8 bases between the germline ends. Per germline, CDR1 SGHRS and CDR2 YFSETQ. The CDR3 covers 15 residues.

This clonotype has only a few counts. This chain links TRBV3-1 with TRBJ2-5; possibly TRBD2 for D (6 bases). CDR1 is LGHDT, CDR2 YNNKEL, per germline (reference sequence). This CDR3 has 14 amino acids. The ends were cut back, 1 base at V and 7 bases at J, with 13 bases in the middle. The CDR3 is CASSQVRGTGTQYF. The CDR3 coding sequence is TGTGCCAGCAGCCAAGTCCGAGGGACTGGGACCCAGTACTTC.

The rearrangement uses TRBV9 and TRBJ2-7; the D gene is possibly TRBD2 (6 bases). Germline assignment: CDR1 SGDLS and CDR2 YYNGEE. This CDR3 has 13 residues. Between the trimmed V and J ends, which lost 2 bases and 6 bases, there was a span of 12 bases. Here the CDR3 reads CASSVGGVGEQYF. The CDR3, as DNA: TGTGCCAGCAGCGTTGGAGGGGTAGGCGAGCAGTACTTC.

The rearrangement joins TRBV5-1 to TRBJ2-6, with D perhaps TRBD2 (5 bases). The CDR3 has 15 amino acids. V dropped 4 bases and J dropped 2 bases, with 10 bases sitting between them. Looked up from germline, CDR1 is SGHRS and CDR2 is YFSETQ. CDR3 loop: CASSVDGAGANVLTF. Here the CDR3 DNA reads TGCGCCAGCAGCGTCGACGGGGCTGGGGCCAACGTCCTGACTTTC.

This clonotype is hyperexpanded (1% or more). This rearrangement joins TRBV3-1 to TRBJ2-1; 7 bases line up with TRBD2. Per the germline V gene, CDR1 is LGHDT and CDR2 is YNNKEL (reference sequence). The CDR3 covers 14 residues. J was trimmed by 2 bases and V by 5 bases; bases with no gene match: 3. The CDR3 coding sequence is TGTGCCAGCAGCTGGGGGGGGGCCTACAATGAGCAGTTCTTC. Residues: CASSWGGAYNEQFF.

V gene TRBV25-1 combines with J gene TRBJ2-7; D may be TRBD2 (7 bases). The CDR3 spans 13 residues. Germline V lookup: CDR1 MGHDK, CDR2 SYGVNS. V lost 4 bases and J lost 4, with 11 bases in between. DNA of the CDR3: TGTGCCAGCAGTGGCGGGGGCCATTACGAGCAGTACTTC. It translates to CASSGGGHYEQYF.